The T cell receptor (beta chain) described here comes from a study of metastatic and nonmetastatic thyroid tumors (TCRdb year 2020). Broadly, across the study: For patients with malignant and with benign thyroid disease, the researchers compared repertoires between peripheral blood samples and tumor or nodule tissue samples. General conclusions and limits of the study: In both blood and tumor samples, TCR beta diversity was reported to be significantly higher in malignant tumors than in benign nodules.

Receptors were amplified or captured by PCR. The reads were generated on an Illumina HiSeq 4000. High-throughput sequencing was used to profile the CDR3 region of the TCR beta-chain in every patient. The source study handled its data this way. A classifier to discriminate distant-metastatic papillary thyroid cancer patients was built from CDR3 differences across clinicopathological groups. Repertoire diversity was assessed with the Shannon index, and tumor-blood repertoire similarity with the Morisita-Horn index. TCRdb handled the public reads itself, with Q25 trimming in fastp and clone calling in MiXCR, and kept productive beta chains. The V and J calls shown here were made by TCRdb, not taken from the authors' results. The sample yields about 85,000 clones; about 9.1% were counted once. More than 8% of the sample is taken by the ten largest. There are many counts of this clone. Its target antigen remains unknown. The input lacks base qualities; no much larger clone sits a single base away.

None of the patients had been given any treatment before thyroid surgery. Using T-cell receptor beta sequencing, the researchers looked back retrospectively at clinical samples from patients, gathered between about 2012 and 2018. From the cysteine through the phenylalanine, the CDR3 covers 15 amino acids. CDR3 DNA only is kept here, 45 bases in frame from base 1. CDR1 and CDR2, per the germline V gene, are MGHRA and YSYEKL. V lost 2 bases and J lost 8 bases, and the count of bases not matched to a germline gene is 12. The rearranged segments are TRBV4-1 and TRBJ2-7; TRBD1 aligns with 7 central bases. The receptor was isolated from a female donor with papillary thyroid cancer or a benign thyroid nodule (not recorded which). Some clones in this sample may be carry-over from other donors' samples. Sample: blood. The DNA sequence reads TGCGCCAGCAGCCAAATTGGACAGGACCCTACAAAGCAGTACTTC. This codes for CASSQIGQDPTKQYF.